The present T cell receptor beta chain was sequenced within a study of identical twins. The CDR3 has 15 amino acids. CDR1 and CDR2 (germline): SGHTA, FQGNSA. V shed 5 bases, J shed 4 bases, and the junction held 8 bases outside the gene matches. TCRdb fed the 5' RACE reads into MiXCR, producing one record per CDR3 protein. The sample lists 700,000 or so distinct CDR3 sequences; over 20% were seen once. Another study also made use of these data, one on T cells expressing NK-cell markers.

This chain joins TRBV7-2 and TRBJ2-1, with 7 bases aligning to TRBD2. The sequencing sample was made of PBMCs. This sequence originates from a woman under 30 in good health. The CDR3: CASSLRDYGYNEQFF. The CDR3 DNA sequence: TGTGCCAGCAGCCTCCGGGACTATGGTTACAATGAGCAGTTCTTC.